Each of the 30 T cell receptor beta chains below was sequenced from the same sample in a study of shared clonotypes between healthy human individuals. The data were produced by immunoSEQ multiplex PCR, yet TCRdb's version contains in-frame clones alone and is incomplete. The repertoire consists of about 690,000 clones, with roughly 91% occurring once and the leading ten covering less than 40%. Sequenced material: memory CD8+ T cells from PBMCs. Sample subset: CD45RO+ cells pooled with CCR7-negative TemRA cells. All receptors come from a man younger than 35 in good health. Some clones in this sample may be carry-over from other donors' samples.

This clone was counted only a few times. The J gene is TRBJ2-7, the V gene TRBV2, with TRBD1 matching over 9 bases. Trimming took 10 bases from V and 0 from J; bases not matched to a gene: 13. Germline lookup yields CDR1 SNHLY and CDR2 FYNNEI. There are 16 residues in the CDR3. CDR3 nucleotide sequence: TGTGCCACCGATGCCGGGACAGGGCCTTCCTCCTACGAGCAGTACTTC. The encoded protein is CATDAGTGPSSYEQYF.

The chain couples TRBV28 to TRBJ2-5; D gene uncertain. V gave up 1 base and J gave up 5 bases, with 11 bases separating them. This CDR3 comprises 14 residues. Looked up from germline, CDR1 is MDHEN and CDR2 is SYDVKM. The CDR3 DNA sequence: TGTGCCAGCAGTTTATCTTGGATATTGGAGACCCAGTACTTC. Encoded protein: CASSLSWILETQYF.

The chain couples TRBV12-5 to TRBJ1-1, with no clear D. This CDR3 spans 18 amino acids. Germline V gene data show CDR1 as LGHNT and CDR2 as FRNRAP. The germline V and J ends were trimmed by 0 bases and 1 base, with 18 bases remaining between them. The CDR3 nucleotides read TGTGCTAGTGGTTTGGTACTAAAAAGTGGGGTGGGGAACACTGAAGCTTTCTTT. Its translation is CASGLVLKSGVGNTEAFF.

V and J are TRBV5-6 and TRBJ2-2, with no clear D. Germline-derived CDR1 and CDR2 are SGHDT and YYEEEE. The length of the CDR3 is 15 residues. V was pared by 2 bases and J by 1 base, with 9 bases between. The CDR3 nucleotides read TGTGCCAGCAGCTTAGGCAGCCGGAACACCGGGGAGCTGTTTTTT. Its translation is CASSLGSRNTGELFF.

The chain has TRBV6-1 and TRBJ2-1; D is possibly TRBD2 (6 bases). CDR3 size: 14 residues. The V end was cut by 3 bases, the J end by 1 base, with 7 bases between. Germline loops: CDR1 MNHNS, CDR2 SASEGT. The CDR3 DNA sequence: TGTGCCAGCAGTGAGGAGGGATCCTACAATGAGCAGTTCTTC. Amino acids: CASSEEGSYNEQFF.

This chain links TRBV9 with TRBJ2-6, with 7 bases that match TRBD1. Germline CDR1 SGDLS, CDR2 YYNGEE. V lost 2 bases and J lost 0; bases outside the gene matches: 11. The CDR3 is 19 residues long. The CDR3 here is CASSVHLDRTFSGANVLTF. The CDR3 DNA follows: TGTGCCAGCAGCGTGCACCTGGACAGGACCTTCTCTGGGGCCAACGTCCTGACTTTC.

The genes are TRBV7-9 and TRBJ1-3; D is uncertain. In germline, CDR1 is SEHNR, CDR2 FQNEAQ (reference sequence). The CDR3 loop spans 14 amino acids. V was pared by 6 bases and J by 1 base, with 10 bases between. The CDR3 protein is CASRSVFSGNTIYF. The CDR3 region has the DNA TGTGCCAGCAGATCAGTTTTTTCTGGAAACACCATATATTTT. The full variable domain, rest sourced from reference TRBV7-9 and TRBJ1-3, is DTGVSQNPRHKITKRGQNVTFRCDPISEHNRLYWYRQTLGQGPEFLTYFQNEAQLEKSRLLSDRFSAERPKGSFSTLEIQRTEQGDSAMYLCASRSVFSGNTIYFGEGSWLTVV.

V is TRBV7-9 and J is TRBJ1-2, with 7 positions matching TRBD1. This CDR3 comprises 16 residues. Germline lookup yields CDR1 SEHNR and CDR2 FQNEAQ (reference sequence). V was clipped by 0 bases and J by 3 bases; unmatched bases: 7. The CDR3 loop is CASSLAHPTGDYGYTF. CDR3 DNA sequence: TGTGCCAGCAGCTTAGCGCACCCAACAGGGGACTATGGCTACACCTTC. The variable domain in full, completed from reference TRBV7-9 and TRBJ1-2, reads DTGVSQNPRHKITKRGQNVTFRCDPISEHNRLYWYRQTLGQGPEFLTYFQNEAQLEKSRLLSDRFSAERPKGSFSTLEIQRTEQGDSAMYLCASSLAHPTGDYGYTFGSGTRLTVV.

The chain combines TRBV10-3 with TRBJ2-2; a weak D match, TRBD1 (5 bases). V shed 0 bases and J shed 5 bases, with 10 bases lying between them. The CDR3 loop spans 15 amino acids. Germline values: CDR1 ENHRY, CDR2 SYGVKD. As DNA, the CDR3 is TGTGCCATCAGTGAGTCAGGGGCAGGAACCGGGGAGCTGTTTTTT. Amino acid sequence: CAISESGAGTGELFF.

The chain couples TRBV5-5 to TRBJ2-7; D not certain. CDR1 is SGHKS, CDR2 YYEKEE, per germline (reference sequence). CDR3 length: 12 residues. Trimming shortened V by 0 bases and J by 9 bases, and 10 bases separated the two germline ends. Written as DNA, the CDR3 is TGTGCCAGCAGCTTGGAAGGTGCCGGGCAGTACTTC. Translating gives CASSLEGAGQYF.

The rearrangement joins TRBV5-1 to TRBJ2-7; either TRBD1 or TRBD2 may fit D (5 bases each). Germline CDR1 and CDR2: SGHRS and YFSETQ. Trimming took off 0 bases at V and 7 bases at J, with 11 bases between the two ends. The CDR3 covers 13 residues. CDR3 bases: TGCGCCAGCAGCTTGGGGGGGAATAGGGAGCAGTACTTC. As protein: CASSLGGNREQYF.

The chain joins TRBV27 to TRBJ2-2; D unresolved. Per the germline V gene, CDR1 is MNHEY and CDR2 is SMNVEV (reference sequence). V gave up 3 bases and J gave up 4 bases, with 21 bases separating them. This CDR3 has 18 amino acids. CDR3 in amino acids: CASSFGRPGHPATGELFF. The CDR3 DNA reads TGTGCCAGCAGTTTCGGCAGGCCCGGCCACCCGGCCACCGGGGAGCTGTTTTTT.

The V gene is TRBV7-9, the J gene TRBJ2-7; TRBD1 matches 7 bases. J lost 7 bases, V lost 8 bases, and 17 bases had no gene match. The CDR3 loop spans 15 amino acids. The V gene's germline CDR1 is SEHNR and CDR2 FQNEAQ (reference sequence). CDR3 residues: CASSGEGQPAREQYF. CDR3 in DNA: TGTGCCAGCTCAGGAGAGGGACAGCCTGCTCGAGAGCAGTACTTC.

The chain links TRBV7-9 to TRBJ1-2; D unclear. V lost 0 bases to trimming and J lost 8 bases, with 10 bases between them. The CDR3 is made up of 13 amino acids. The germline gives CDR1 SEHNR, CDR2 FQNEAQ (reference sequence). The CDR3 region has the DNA TGTGCCAGCAGCTTAGCGCATCCGGACGGCTACACCTTC. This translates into CASSLAHPDGYTF.

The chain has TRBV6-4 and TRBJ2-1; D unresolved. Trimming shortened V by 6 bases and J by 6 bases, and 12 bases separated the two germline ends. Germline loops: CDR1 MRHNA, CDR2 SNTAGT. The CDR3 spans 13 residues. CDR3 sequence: CASRKDWSNEQFF. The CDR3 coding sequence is TGTGCCAGCAGAAAAGACTGGAGCAATGAGCAGTTCTTC.

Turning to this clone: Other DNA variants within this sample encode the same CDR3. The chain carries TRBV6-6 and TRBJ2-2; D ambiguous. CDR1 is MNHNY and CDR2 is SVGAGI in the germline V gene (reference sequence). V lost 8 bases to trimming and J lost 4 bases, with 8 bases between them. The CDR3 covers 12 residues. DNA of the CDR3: TGTGCCAGCCGGTCGGGCACCGGGGAGCTGTTTTTT. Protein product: CASRSGTGELFF.

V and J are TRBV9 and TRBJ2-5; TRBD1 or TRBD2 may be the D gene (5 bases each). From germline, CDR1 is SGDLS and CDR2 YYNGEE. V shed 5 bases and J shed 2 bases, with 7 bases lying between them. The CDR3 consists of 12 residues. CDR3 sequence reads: CASRGVQETQYF. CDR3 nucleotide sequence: TGTGCCAGCAGGGGGGTTCAAGAGACCCAGTACTTC.

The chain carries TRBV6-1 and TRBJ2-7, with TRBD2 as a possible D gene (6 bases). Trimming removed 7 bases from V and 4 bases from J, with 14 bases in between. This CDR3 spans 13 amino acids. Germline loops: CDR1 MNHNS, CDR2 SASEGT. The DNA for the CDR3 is TGTGCCAGCAACACGGGACGGGGGTACGAGCAGTACTTC. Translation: CASNTGRGYEQYF.

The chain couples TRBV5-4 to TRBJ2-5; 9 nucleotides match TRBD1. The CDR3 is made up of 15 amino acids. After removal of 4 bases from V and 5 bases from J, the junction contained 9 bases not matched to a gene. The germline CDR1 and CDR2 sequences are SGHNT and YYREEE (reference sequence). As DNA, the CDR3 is TGTGCCAGCAGCCCGGACAGGGGAGATGAGGAGACCCAGTACTTC. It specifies CASSPDRGDEETQYF.

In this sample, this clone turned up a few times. The CDR3 coding sequence is TGTGCCAGCAGTCCAGGGGGGGAATTGAACACTGAAGCTTTCTTT. It encodes CASSPGGELNTEAFF. J is TRBJ1-1 and V is TRBV28; 7 bases fit TRBD1. The CDR3 sequence is 15 residues long. Trimming at V came to 5 bases and at J to 0 bases, leaving 6 bases not matched to a gene. The germline V gene encodes CDR1 MDHEN and CDR2 SYDVKM.

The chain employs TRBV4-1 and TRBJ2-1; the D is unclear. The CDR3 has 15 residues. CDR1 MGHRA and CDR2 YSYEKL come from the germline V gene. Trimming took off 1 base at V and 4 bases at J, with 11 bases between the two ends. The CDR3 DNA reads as TGCGCCAGCAGCCAAGGGACGGTCACGTACAATGAGCAGTTCTTC. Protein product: CASSQGTVTYNEQFF.

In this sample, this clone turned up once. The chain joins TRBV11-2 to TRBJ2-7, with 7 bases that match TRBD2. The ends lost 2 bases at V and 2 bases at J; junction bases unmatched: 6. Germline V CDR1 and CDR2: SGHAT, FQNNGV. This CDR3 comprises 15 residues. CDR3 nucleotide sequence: TGTGCCAGCAGCTTAAGGCTAGCGGAACCCTACGAGCAGTACTTC. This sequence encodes CASSLRLAEPYEQYF.

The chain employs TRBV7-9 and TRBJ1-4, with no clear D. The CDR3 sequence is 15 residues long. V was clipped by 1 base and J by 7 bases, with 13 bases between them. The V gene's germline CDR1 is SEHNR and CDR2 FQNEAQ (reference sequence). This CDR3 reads CASSLDRRGPEKLFF. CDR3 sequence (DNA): TGTGCCAGCAGCTTAGATCGCCGAGGCCCTGAAAAACTGTTTTTT.

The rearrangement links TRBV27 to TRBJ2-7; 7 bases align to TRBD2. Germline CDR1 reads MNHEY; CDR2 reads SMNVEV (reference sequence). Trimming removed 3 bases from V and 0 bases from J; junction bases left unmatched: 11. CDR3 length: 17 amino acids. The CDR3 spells CASSFISTSRISYEQYF. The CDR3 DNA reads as TGTGCCAGCAGTTTTATTTCGACTAGCCGTATCTCCTACGAGCAGTACTTC.

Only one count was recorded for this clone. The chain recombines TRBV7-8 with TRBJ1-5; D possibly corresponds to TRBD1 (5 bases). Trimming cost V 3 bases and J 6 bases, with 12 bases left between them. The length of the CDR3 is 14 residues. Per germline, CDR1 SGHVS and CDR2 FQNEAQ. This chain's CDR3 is CASSFSQGVQPQHF. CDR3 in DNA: TGTGCCAGCAGCTTTTCTCAGGGCGTTCAGCCCCAGCATTTT.

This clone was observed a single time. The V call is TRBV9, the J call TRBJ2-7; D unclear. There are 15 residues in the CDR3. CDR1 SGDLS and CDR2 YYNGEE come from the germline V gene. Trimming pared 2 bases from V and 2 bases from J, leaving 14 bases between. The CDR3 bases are TGTGCCAGCAGCGTCGGTGCCAGTAAAACCTACGAGCAGTACTTC. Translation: CASSVGASKTYEQYF.

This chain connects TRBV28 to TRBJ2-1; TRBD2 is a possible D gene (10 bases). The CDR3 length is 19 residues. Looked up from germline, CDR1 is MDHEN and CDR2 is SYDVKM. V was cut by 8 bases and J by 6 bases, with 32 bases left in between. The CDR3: CASGPGQGRLAGVTNEQFF. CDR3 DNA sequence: TGTGCCAGCGGACCCGGACAGGGGCGCCTAGCGGGAGTTACCAATGAGCAGTTCTTC.

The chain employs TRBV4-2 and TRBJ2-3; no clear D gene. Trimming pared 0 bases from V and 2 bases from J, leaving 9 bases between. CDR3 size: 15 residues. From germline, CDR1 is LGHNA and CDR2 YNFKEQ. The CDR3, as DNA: TGTGCCAGCAGCCAAGATAGACACTTCACAGATACGCAGTATTTT. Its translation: CASSQDRHFTDTQYF.

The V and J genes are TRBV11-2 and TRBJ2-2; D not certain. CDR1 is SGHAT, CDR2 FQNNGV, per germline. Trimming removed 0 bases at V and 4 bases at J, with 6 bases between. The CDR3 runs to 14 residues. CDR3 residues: CASSLDHITGELFF. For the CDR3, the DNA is TGTGCCAGCAGCTTAGATCATATCACCGGGGAGCTGTTTTTT.

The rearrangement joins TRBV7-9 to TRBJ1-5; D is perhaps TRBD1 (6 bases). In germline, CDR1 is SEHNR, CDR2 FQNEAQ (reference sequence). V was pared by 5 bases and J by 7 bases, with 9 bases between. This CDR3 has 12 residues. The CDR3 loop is CASSLQGQPQHF. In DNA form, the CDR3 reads TGTGCCAGCAGCCTACAGGGCCAGCCCCAGCATTTT.